This TCR beta chain is drawn from a study of blood T cells in healthy people across ages. General observations from the study: Observed TCR beta diversity per million T cells went down as age went up. This fall followed a roughly linear course with age.

Concerning this clonotype: Its antigen is undetermined.

A sample-barcoded 5' primer and a J-beta primer mix were used in a second PCR of about 7 to 12 cycles. A template-switch adaptor with 12 random nucleotides tagged each cDNA molecule. Paired-end reads containing CDR3 totaled no fewer than 2.5 million for each sample. TCRdb passed the 5' RACE reads through MiXCR, listing each CDR3 protein once. The table includes more than 700,000 distinct CDR3 sequences, about 45% detected once. Germline CDR1 and CDR2: LGHNA and YNFKEQ. V shed 0 bases and J shed 6 bases, with 13 bases lying between them. This CDR3 is 15 amino acids long. V is TRBV4-2 and J is TRBJ2-3; D may be TRBD2 (6 bases). Sample: blood. The TCR comes from a man older than 75 in good health. The CDR3 nucleotides are TGTGCCAGCAGCCAAGAACCCGCCCGGGGGGATACGCAGTATTTT. It specifies CASSQEPARGDTQYF.